A selection of T cell receptor beta chains follows, all from one sample in a study of identical twins. MiXCR, run by TCRdb on the 5' RACE reads, gives a single entry per CDR3 protein. The sample has 220,000 or so distinct CDR3 sequences, roughly 7% seen once; the top ten hold approximately 3.7%. In addition, the sample was reused for a study of yellow fever vaccine responses in identical twins.

The sample comprised memory (CD45RO+) T cells sorted from blood. The receptors stem from a woman between 18 and 29 years old in good health. Both conserved end residues are part of each CDR3. Fields, in order: clone size, V gene, D gene, J gene, CDR3 DNA, CDR3 protein. A D gene is named only where the DNA matches it firmly. The size entry is marked missing in some rows and otherwise reads once, few, many or a size class.

size: few; V: TRBV5-6; D: .; J: TRBJ1-2; DNA: TGTGCCAGCCTACAGGAGCAATCCTATGGCTACACCTTC; CDR3: CASLQEQSYGYTF
size: .; V: TRBV29-1; D: .; J: TRBJ1-4; DNA: TGCAGCGTTGCCCTCCGGGAAAAACTGTTTTTT; CDR3: CSVALREKLFF
size: few; V: TRBV6-1; D: TRBD2; J: TRBJ2-1; DNA: TGTGCCAGCCTTGCCGGGACTAGCGGACGCAATGAGCAGTTCTTC; CDR3: CASLAGTSGRNEQFF
size: .; V: TRBV20-1; D: TRBD2; J: TRBJ2-1; DNA: TGCTGCGCTAGTTCCCCCCGGACTAGCGGGAGTATTGAGCAGTTCTTC; CDR3: CCASSPRTSGSIEQFF
size: .; V: TRBV11-2; D: TRBD2; J: TRBJ2-3; DNA: TGTGCCAGCAGCTTAGAGTGGCAGGCTAGCGGGCCAGATACGCAGTATTTT; CDR3: CASSLEWQASGPDTQYF
size: .; V: TRBV7-2; D: .; J: TRBJ2-1; DNA: TGTGCCAGCAGTCGTCAGACCCTCGAGCAGTTCTTC; CDR3: CASSRQTLEQFF
size: few; V: TRBV25-1; D: .; J: TRBJ1-4; DNA: TGTGCCAGCGCCTCATACCCCAATGAAAAACTGTTTTTT; CDR3: CASASYPNEKLFF
size: many; V: TRBV4-1; D: TRBD2; J: TRBJ2-3; DNA: TGCGCCAGCAGCCCCCAGCGGGGGACTAGCACAGATACGCAGTATTTT; CDR3: CASSPQRGTSTDTQYF
size: many; V: TRBV10-3; D: .; J: TRBJ2-2; DNA: TGTGCCATCAGTGAGTCCTCTGACAGGCTGAACACCGGGGAGCTGTTTTTT; CDR3: CAISESSDRLNTGELFF
size: few; V: TRBV19; D: TRBD2; J: TRBJ2-2; DNA: TGTGCCAGTAGTAACGGAGGCGGGGGCGGGGAGCTGTTTTTT; CDR3: CASSNGGGGGELFF
size: few; V: TRBV2; D: .; J: TRBJ2-2; DNA: TGTGCCAGCAGAGACCCCAGGGGCGGAGTGAACACCGGGGAGCTGTTTTTT; CDR3: CASRDPRGGVNTGELFF